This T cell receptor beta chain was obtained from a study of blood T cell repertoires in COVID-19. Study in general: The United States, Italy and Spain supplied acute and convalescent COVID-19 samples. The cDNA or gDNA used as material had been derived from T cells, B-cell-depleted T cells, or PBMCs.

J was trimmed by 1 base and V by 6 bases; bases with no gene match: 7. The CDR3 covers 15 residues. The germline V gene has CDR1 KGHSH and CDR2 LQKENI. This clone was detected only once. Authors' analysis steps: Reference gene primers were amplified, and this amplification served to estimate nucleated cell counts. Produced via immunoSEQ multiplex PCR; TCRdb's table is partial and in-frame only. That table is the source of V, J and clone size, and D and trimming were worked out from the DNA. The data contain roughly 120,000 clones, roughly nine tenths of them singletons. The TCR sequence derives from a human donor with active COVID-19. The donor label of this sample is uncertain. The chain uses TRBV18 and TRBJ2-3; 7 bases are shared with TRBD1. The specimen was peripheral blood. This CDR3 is CASSQGQLGTDTQYF. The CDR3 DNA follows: TGTGCCAGCTCCCAGGGACAGTTGGGCACAGATACGCAGTATTTT.